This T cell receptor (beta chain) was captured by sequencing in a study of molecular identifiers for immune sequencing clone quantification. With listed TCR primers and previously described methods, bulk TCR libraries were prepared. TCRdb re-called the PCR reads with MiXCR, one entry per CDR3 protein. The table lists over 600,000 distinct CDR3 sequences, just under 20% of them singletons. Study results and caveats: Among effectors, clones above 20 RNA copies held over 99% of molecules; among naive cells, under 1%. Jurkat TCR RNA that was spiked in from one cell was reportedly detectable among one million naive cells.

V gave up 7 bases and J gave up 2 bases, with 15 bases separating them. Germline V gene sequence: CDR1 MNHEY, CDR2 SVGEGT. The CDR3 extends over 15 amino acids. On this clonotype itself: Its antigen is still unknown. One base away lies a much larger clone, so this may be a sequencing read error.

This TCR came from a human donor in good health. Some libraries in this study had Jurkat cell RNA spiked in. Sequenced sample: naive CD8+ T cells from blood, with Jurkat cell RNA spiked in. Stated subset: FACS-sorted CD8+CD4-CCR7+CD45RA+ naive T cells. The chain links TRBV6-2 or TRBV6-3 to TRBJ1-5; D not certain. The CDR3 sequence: CASTTREYGNQPQHF. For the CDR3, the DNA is TGTGCCAGCACCACCCGGGAGTACGGCAATCAGCCCCAGCATTTT.